This passage covers 10 T cell receptor beta chains from one sample sequenced in a study of naive and memory T cell subsets. Two oligonucleotides, mixed equimolar, formed the beta constant-region primer covering TRBC1 and TRBC2. Nested alpha and beta constant-region primers with the SP2 primer drove four PCR rounds on ligated cDNA. TCRdb fed the UMI-ligation and nested PCR reads into MiXCR, producing one record per CDR3 protein. The sample includes some 110,000 distinct CDR3 sequences, roughly 36% of them seen just once. Sequencing was done on a sample of central memory CD4+ T cells from blood. The receptors derive from a human donor in good health.

V is TRBV7-2 and J is TRBJ1-1, with D possibly matching TRBD1 (5 bases). With 1 base removed from V and 1 base from J, the gap between germline ends came to 7 bases. Looked up from germline, CDR1 is SGHTA and CDR2 is FQGNSA. The CDR3 contains 14 residues. The CDR3 bases are TGTGCCAGCAGCTTAGGGGGGTCGAACACTGAAGCTTTCTTT. This sequence encodes CASSLGGSNTEAFF.

As DNA, the CDR3 is TGTGCCAGCAGCCAAATCAGGGGGCCAACTGAAGCTTTCTTT. Protein: CASSQIRGPTEAFF. The chain carries TRBV11-2 and TRBJ1-1; TRBD1 matches at 8 bases. The V and J ends lost 5 bases and 5 bases, in that order; junction bases with no gene match: 7. The CDR3 extends over 14 amino acids. The germline gives CDR1 SGHAT, CDR2 FQNNGV.

The CDR3 loop is CASSDRLAGSSYEQYF. The CDR3, as DNA: TGTGCCAGCAGCGACAGACTAGCGGGAAGCTCCTACGAGCAGTACTTC. The chain uses TRBV6-2 or TRBV6-3 and TRBJ2-7; 11 bases agree with TRBD2. CDR3 size: 16 residues. J lost 0 bases, V lost 6 bases, and 7 bases had no gene match. Germline CDR1 reads MNHEY; CDR2 reads SVGEGT.

This clonotype was observed a handful of times. This sequence joins TRBV6-2 or TRBV6-3 and TRBJ2-3, with 11 positions matching TRBD2. The CDR3 covers 18 residues. CDR1 is MNHEY, CDR2 SVGEGT, per germline. The junction had 10 bases not matched to a gene; V was cut back by 2 bases and J by 3 bases. The CDR3 protein is CASSYQGLAGGTTDTQYF. CDR3 coding DNA: TGTGCCAGCAGTTACCAGGGTCTAGCGGGAGGCACGACAGATACGCAGTATTTT.

Ten or more counts support this clonotype. The chain has TRBV28 and TRBJ1-2; possibly TRBD1 for D (5 bases). This CDR3 is 13 amino acids long. Trimming took 3 bases from V and 4 from J, leaving 9 bases between them. Germline V gives CDR1 MDHEN, CDR2 SYDVKM. The CDR3 sequence: CASSLPGSYGYTF. The CDR3 coding sequence is TGTGCCAGCAGTTTGCCAGGGAGCTATGGCTACACCTTC.

V gene TRBV28 combines with J gene TRBJ2-1; D gene ambiguous. The CDR3 is 12 residues long. V shed 6 bases and J shed 9 bases, with 12 bases lying between them. Germline V lookup: CDR1 MDHEN, CDR2 SYDVKM. CDR3 sequence (DNA): TGTGCCAGCAGCACTTCGGCGCGTGAGCAGTTCTTC. It is translated as CASSTSAREQFF.

The chain combines TRBV20-1 with TRBJ2-7, with D tentatively TRBD1 (5 bases). V was trimmed by 0 bases and J by 4 bases, leaving 7 bases between them. This CDR3 spans 12 amino acids. Per germline, CDR1 DFQATT and CDR2 SNEGSKA (reference sequence). CDR3 region: CSARETAYEQYF. The CDR3, as DNA: TGCAGTGCTAGAGAGACAGCGTACGAGCAGTACTTC.

The rearrangement joins TRBV7-2 to TRBJ2-5; D might be TRBD2 (5 bases). Between the trimmed V and J ends, which lost 1 base and 4 bases, there was a span of 16 bases. The CDR3 has 16 amino acids. CDR1 is SGHTA, CDR2 FQGNSA, per germline. The CDR3 loop is CASSLVSAALRETQYF. The CDR3 region has the DNA TGTGCCAGCAGCTTAGTTAGCGCTGCTTTGCGAGAGACCCAGTACTTC.

The table lists this clonotype with a few counts. This chain joins TRBV3-1 and TRBJ2-1; D perhaps matches TRBD2 (6 bases). V was trimmed by 4 bases and J by 6 bases, leaving 13 bases between them. The CDR3 runs 14 residues. Per the germline V gene, CDR1 is LGHDT and CDR2 is YNNKEL (reference sequence). The CDR3 bases are TGTGCCAGCAGCCCGCTACTAGCAGTCAATGAGCAGTTCTTC. This sequence encodes CASSPLLAVNEQFF.

The CDR3 coding sequence is TGTGCCAGCAGTTCCGGCGCCAGGGCGTTCTTC. Translated: CASSSGARAFF. The rearrangement uses TRBV2 and TRBJ2-1, with D perhaps matching TRBD1 (5 bases). Trimming took off 5 bases at V and 15 bases at J, with 14 bases between the two ends. Germline loops: CDR1 SNHLY, CDR2 FYNNEI. There are 11 residues in the CDR3.